Listed below are T cell receptor beta chains from one sample, sequenced in a study of T cells in Graves' hyperthyroidism and ophthalmopathy. TCRdb itself ran the multiplex PCR reads through MiXCR, one entry per CDR3 protein. The repertoire holds fewer than 650,000 distinct CDR3 sequences, with about 15% as singletons. The sequencing input was blood. Receptor source: a woman aged 40 to 55 with Graves' ophthalmopathy. CDR3s leave out the opening cysteine and the closing phenylalanine or tryptophan. The order of the fields is V gene, D gene, J gene, CDR3 length, CDR3 protein. D genes are given only for firm matches.

>TRBV20-1|-|TRBJ2-7|12
SARFTRGMYEQY
>TRBV20-1|TRBD1|TRBJ2-5|10
SAQTGPETQY
>TRBV25-1|-|TRBJ2-7|15
ASSEYSLSVRPYEQY
>TRBV7-2|TRBD1|TRBJ1-5|13
ASKLSGTEYQPQH
>TRBV20-1|-|TRBJ1-1|11
SAQQGFLTEAF
>TRBV20-1|-|TRBJ2-2|12
SARGPGRTGELF
>TRBV12-3/TRBV12-4|TRBD2|TRBJ2-2|13
ASRVTSGYTGELF
>TRBV28|TRBD1|TRBJ1-2|13
ASSLSPQGARGYT
>TRBV5-1|-|TRBJ1-1|12
ASSLSTGSTEAF
>TRBV20-1|-|TRBJ2-7|11
SAREPVREEQY
>TRBV7-2|TRBD2|TRBJ2-7|13
ASSLVGLGSYEQY
>TRBV6-2/TRBV6-3|-|TRBJ2-7|13
ACGDNPIQYYEQY
>TRBV19|-|TRBJ1-5|11
ASSTGTHQPQH
>TRBV12-5|TRBD1|TRBJ1-2|13
ASGAGQGKARGYT
>TRBV30|-|TRBJ2-7|11
AWKPDGENEQY
>TRBV20-1|TRBD1|TRBJ2-5|11
SASTGVQETQY
>TRBV7-9|-|TRBJ2-7|9
ASSDEDSRG
>TRBV6-1|-|TRBJ1-1|13
ASSTIGGVDTEAF
>TRBV27|-|TRBJ1-6|14
ASRPRGGWGNSPLH
>TRBV6-1|-|TRBJ1-1|12
ASSPAGVIAEAF
>TRBV12-3/TRBV12-4|-|TRBJ2-2|12
ASRGQPNTGELF
>TRBV6-5|TRBD1|TRBJ1-2|13
ASSYSTGGFGGYT
>TRBV9|TRBD2|TRBJ2-1|13
ASSVAGRSDNEQF
>TRBV28|-|TRBJ2-7|12
ASSRRGGTYEQY
>TRBV12-3/TRBV12-4|TRBD2|TRBJ2-5|13
ASSLVRGRGETQY
>TRBV4-3|-|TRBJ2-5|13
ASSQGPLGPETQY
>TRBV20-1|-|TRBJ1-2|9
SARHNYGYT
>TRBV20-1|-|TRBJ1-5|12
SARVGGRGQPQH
>TRBV28|TRBD1|TRBJ1-2|17
ASSLAAISGDRGLSGYT
>TRBV6-1|-|TRBJ2-7|12
AVRKGPTDYEQY
>TRBV9|TRBD2|TRBJ2-7|13
ASSVAGTSGYEQY
>TRBV27|TRBD2|TRBJ2-7|12
ASTPRGRRGEQY
>TRBV19|-|TRBJ2-2|11
ASSRVYTGELF
>TRBV28|-|TRBJ1-2|13
ASSFQPSSDYGYT
>TRBV24-1|-|TRBJ2-7|15
ATRDPSGKRGSYEQY
>TRBV27|-|TRBJ2-5|12
ASSPMDSRETQY
>TRBV29-1|-|TRBJ1-1|9
SVVSYTEAF
>TRBV28|-|TRBJ2-5|12
ASSPAGAQETQY
>TRBV9|-|TRBJ1-3|14
ASSPSGTGSGNTIY
>TRBV27|-|TRBJ2-7|12
ASIFKQGEPSGG
>TRBV12-3/TRBV12-4|-|TRBJ2-7|10
ASSEGGTRPY
>TRBV29-1|-|TRBJ2-7|9
SVGTSYEQY
>TRBV20-1|TRBD1|TRBJ1-2|11
SASPTGESGYT
>TRBV28|-|TRBJ2-7|11
ASTTKYKFEQY
>TRBV28|-|TRBJ1-2|15
ASTRARRGLTDYGYT
>TRBV28|-|TRBJ2-2|11
ASSLDSHGELF
>TRBV29-1|-|TRBJ1-1|11
SVSGARNTEAF
>TRBV28|-|TRBJ2-4|12
ASSLGGTKNIQY
>TRBV20-1|-|TRBJ1-2|11
SARDAENYGYT
>TRBV3-1|TRBD2|TRBJ2-5|15
ASSQSAGAPSKETQY
>TRBV7-3|-|TRBJ2-7|11
ASSLSDGHEQY
>TRBV6-2/TRBV6-3|-|TRBJ1-1|10
ASTLGQKEAF
>TRBV28|-|TRBJ2-7|10
ASSLVGLEQY
>TRBV6-2/TRBV6-3|-|TRBJ1-2|13
ASSSPRAGVYGYT